The clone carrying this T cell receptor (beta chain) was observed a few times. The antigen is not known. The source of the sample is a study of identical twins. TCRdb reprocessed the 5' RACE reads with MiXCR, giving one entry per CDR3 protein. The table records a few hundred thousand distinct CDR3 sequences, roughly an eighth of them present only once. General study points: Models underestimated how often monozygotic twins shared out-of-frame TCR alpha. Shared out-of-frame alpha sequences (those common to twins) showed excess low generation probability.

Germline V gene data show CDR1 as SQVTM and CDR2 as ANQGSEA. V was trimmed by 4 bases and J by 3 bases, leaving 7 bases between them. The CDR3 is 13 residues long. The sample was also linked to a second study, of yellow fever vaccine responses in identical twins.

The sample taken for sequencing was memory (CD45RO+) T cells sorted from blood. V usage is TRBV29-1 and J usage is TRBJ2-6, with D possibly called TRBD1 or TRBD2 (5 bases each). This receptor was obtained from a woman aged 18-29 years in good health. The CDR3 nucleotides are TGCAGCGTTGTGGGGGATGGGGCCAACGTCCTGACTTTC. It translates to CSVVGDGANVLTF.